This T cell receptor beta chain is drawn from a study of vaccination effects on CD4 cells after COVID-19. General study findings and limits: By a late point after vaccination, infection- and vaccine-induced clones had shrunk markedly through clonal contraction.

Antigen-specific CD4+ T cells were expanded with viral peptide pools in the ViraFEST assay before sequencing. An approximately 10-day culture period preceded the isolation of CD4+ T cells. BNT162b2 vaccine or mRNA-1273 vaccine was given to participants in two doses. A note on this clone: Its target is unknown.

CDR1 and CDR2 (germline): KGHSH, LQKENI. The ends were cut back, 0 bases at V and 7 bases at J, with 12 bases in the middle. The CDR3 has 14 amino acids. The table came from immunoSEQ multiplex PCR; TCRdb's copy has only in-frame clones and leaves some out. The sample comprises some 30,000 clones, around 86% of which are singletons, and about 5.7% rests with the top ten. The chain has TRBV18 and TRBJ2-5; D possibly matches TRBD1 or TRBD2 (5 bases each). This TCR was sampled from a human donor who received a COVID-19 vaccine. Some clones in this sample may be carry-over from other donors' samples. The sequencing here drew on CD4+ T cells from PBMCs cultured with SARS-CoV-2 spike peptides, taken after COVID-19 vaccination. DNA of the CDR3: TGTGCCAGCTCACCACCGGGGGAAGGAGTGACCCAGTACTTC. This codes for CASSPPGEGVTQYF.